One and the same sample provided the 3 T cell receptor beta chains below, sequenced in a study of control samples from healthy donors and cancer patients. This table comes from immunoSEQ multiplex PCR, and its TCRdb copy is limited to in-frame clones, with some not included. The sample records about 120,000 clones, 80% to 90% being singletons. The source material was blood. The receptors stem from a man between 25 and 39 years old in good health.

V gene TRBV7-2 combines with J gene TRBJ1-6, with a tentative D call TRBD1 (5 bases). Germline V gene lookup returns CDR1 SGHTA and CDR2 FQGNSA. CDR3 length: 16 residues. Trimming took off 1 base at V and 6 bases at J, with 13 bases between the two ends. The CDR3 protein is CASSLVSGGSNSPLHF. In DNA, the CDR3 is TGTGCCAGCAGCTTAGTGAGTGGGGGGTCTAATTCACCCCTCCACTTT.

CDR3 protein: CASSPGLAEKLFF. DNA for the CDR3: TGTGCCAGCTCACCGGGGTTGGCTGAAAAACTGTTTTTT. This chain connects TRBV18 to TRBJ1-4; D is uncertain. Germline values: CDR1 KGHSH, CDR2 LQKENI. The CDR3 contains 13 residues. V was trimmed by 3 bases and J by 7 bases, leaving 9 bases between them.

The V gene is TRBV4-2, the J gene TRBJ2-7, with 8 bases lining up with TRBD1. After removal of 4 bases from V and 6 bases from J, the junction contained 8 bases not matched to a gene. The CDR3 runs to 14 residues. Germline V CDR1 and CDR2: LGHNA, YNFKEQ. This CDR3 is CASSRQGQGGEQYF. CDR3 DNA: TGTGCCAGCAGCCGCCAAGGACAGGGAGGCGAGCAGTACTTC.